A selection of T cell receptor beta chains follows, all from one sample in a study of T cell responses to AZD1222 COVID-19 vaccine. Profiled with immunoSEQ multiplex PCR; TCRdb holds only in-frame clones, not every one. The data contain some 150,000 clones, under 95% of them singletons. This specimen consisted of peripheral blood, obtained on day 0 of AZD1222 vaccination. The receptors shown here come from an adult in good health. Both conserved end residues are part of each CDR3. Each record gives: clone size, D gene, J gene, V gene, CDR3 protein, CDR3 DNA. D genes are given only for firm matches. Some rows have no size entry. The others give once, few or many, or a class for an expanded clone.

clone_size: -; d_call: TRBD2; j_call: TRBJ2-1; v_call: TRBV6-2/TRBV6-3; cdr3_aa: CASSKTSGRASEQFF; cdr3_nt: TGTGCCAGCAGTAAGACTAGCGGGAGGGCCAGTGAGCAGTTCTTC
clone_size: -; d_call: -; j_call: TRBJ1-2; v_call: TRBV5-1; cdr3_aa: CASSLYSYGYTF; cdr3_nt: TGCGCCAGCAGCTTATACTCCTATGGCTACACCTTC
clone_size: -; d_call: -; j_call: TRBJ2-7; v_call: TRBV5-3; cdr3_aa: CALDGRTAYEQYF; cdr3_nt: TGTGCCCTGGACGGCCGGACGGCCTACGAGCAGTACTTC
clone_size: -; d_call: -; j_call: TRBJ2-3; v_call: TRBV7-2; cdr3_aa: CASSRSAVSTDTQYF; cdr3_nt: TGTGCCAGCAGCCGGAGCGCTGTAAGCACAGATACGCAGTATTTT
clone_size: -; d_call: -; j_call: TRBJ1-1; v_call: TRBV28; cdr3_aa: CASSPSGGAGTEAFF; cdr3_nt: TGTGCCAGCAGTCCCTCCGGGGGCGCGGGCACTGAAGCTTTCTTT
clone_size: -; d_call: TRBD1; j_call: TRBJ1-1; v_call: TRBV4-3; cdr3_aa: CASSQGQGTEAFF; cdr3_nt: TGCGCCAGCAGCCAAGGACAGGGAACTGAAGCTTTCTTT
clone_size: -; d_call: TRBD1; j_call: TRBJ2-7; v_call: TRBV2; cdr3_aa: CASINDRTGGSYEQYF; cdr3_nt: TGTGCCAGCATTAACGATCGGACAGGGGGCTCCTACGAGCAGTACTTC
clone_size: -; d_call: TRBD2; j_call: TRBJ2-5; v_call: TRBV9; cdr3_aa: CASSVFLGGQETQYF; cdr3_nt: TGTGCCAGCAGCGTATTCCTGGGGGGGCAAGAGACCCAGTACTTC
clone_size: -; d_call: TRBD1; j_call: TRBJ1-4; v_call: TRBV28; cdr3_aa: CASSSTSGGAANEKLFF; cdr3_nt: TGTGCCAGCAGTTCAACCTCAGGGGGCGCAGCCAACGAAAAACTGTTTTTT
clone_size: once; d_call: TRBD1; j_call: TRBJ1-4; v_call: TRBV5-1; cdr3_aa: CASSLGQGNEKLFF; cdr3_nt: TGCGCCAGCAGCTTGGGACAGGGGAATGAAAAACTGTTTTTT
clone_size: -; d_call: -; j_call: TRBJ1-2; v_call: TRBV3-1/TRBV3-2; cdr3_aa: CASSQDSGLGYTF; cdr3_nt: TGTGCCAGCAGCCAAGATTCGGGGCTCGGCTACACCTTC